This T cell receptor (beta chain) comes out of a study of T cell clusters in autoimmune cytopenias. Each sample's input was 250 ng genomic DNA, some 40,000 genome equivalents. TRB rearrangements were amplified by touch-down multiplex PCR with mixed TRB-A/B primers. TCRdb re-called the multiplex PCR reads and shows each CDR3 protein once, DNA omitted. The listing records about 11,000 distinct CDR3 sequences. The CDR3 length is 14 residues. The V gene's germline CDR1 is MNHNS and CDR2 SASEGT. These data also featured in a second study, about T cell repertoires in aging, cancer and after chemotherapy. That report adds: Median generation probability rose over the chemotherapy interval in each cancer cohort, suggesting rebound thymic output.

The TCR originated in a human donor in good health. V is TRBV6-1 and J is TRBJ1-1; TCRdb designates TRBD1, a call that cannot be tested without DNA. Sequencing was performed on peripheral blood. CDR3 in amino acids: CASILRRQYTEAFF.